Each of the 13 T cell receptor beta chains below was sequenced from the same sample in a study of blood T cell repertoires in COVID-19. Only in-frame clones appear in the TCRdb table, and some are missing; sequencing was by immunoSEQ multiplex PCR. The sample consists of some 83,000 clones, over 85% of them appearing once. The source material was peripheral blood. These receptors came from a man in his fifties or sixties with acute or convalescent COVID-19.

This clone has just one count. This CDR3 reads CASSYLQGGQPQHF. The CDR3 DNA follows: TGTGCCAGCAGTTACCTACAGGGGGGTCAGCCCCAGCATTTT. The gene calls are TRBV6-2 or TRBV6-3 and TRBJ1-5, with 8 bases fitting TRBD1. CDR1 is MNHEY and CDR2 is SVGEGT in the germline V gene. J was trimmed by 6 bases and V by 2 bases; bases with no gene match: 3. The CDR3 loop spans 14 amino acids.

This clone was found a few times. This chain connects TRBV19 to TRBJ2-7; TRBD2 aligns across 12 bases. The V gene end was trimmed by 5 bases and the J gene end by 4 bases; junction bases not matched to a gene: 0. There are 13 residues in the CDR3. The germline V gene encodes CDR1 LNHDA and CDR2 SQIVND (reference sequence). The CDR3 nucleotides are TGTGCCAGTAGTGGGACTAGCGGGTACGAGCAGTACTTC. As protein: CASSGTSGYEQYF.

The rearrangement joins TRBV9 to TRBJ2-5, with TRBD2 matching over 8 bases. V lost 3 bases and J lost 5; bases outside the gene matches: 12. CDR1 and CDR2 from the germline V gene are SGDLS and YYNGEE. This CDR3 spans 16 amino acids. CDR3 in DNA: TGTGCCAGCAGCGGACCTTGGAGAGCGGGAGAGGAGACCCAGTACTTC. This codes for CASSGPWRAGEETQYF.

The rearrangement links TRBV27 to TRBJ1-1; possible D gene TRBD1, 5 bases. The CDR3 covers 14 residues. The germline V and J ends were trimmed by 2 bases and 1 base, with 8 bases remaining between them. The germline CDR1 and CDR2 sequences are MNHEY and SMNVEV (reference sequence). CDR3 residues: CASSLAQANTEAFF. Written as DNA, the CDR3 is TGTGCCAGCAGTTTAGCACAGGCGAACACTGAAGCTTTCTTT.

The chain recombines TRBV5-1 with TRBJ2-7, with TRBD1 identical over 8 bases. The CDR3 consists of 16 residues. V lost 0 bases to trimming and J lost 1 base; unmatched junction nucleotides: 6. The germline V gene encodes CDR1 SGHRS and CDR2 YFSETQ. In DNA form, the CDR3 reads TGCGCCAGCAGCTTGGCGGACAGGGCAAGGTCCTACGAGCAGTACGTC. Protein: CASSLADRARSYEQYV.

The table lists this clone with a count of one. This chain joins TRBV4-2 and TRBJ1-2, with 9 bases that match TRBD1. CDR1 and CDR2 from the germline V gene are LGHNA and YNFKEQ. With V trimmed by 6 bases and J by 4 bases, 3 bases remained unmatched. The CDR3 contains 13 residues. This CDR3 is CASRRQGVYGYTF. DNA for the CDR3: TGTGCCAGCAGAAGACAGGGGGTCTATGGCTACACCTTC.

The CDR3 coding sequence is TGTGCCAGCAGCTTATCATTCGGGTCGGAGACCCAGTACTTC. Its translation: CASSLSFGSETQYF. This chain connects TRBV11-2 to TRBJ2-5; D is unclear. The CDR3 length is 14 residues. Germline V gene sequence: CDR1 SGHAT, CDR2 FQNNGV. Trimming left V 2 bases short and J 5 bases short, with 12 bases between.

The DNA for the CDR3 is TGTGCCAGCAGCCAGACAGGGATCGGCAATCAGCCCCAGCATTTT. It is translated as CASSQTGIGNQPQHF. This chain links TRBV7-9 with TRBJ1-5; 7 positions agree with TRBD1. Per the germline V gene, CDR1 is SEHNR and CDR2 is FQNEAQ (reference sequence). The CDR3 totals 15 residues. Trimming at V came to 5 bases and at J to 2 bases, leaving 6 bases not matched to a gene.

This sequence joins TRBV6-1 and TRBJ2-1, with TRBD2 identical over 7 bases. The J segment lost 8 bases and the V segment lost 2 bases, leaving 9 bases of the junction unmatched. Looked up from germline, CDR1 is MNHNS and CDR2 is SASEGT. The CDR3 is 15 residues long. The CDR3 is CASSERFGGSDEQFF. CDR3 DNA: TGTGCCAGCAGTGAAAGATTCGGCGGGAGCGATGAGCAGTTCTTC.

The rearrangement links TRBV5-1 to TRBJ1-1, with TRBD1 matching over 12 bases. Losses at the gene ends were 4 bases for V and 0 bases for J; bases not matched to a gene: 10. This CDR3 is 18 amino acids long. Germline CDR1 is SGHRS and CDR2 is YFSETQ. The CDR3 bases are TGCGCCAGCAGCCCTACCGGGACAGGGGGCGTCGTGAACACTGAAGCTTTCTTT. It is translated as CASSPTGTGGVVNTEAFF.

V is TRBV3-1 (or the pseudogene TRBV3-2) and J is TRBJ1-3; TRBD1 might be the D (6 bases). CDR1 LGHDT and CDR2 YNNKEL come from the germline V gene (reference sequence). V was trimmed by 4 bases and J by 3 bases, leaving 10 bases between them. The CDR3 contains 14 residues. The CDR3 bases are TGTGCCAGCAGCCTCAGGGGAAGTGGAAACACCATATATTTT. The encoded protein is CASSLRGSGNTIYF.

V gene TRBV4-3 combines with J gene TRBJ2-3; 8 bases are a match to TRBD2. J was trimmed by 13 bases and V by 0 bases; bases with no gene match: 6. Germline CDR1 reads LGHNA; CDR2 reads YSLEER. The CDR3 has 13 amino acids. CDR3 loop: CASSQDRGLEKYF. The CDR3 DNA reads TGCGCCAGCAGCCAAGATAGGGGACTAGAGAAGTATTTT.

As DNA, the CDR3 is TGTGCCAGCAGCGCCCTTCTAGCGTCTACCCGGAGGAATGAGCAGTTCTTC. Residues: CASSALLASTRRNEQFF. The chain links TRBV9 to TRBJ2-1; maybe TRBD2 (6 bases). V was shortened by 3 bases and J by 7 bases, with 23 bases between the two germline ends. Germline V gene data show CDR1 as SGDLS and CDR2 as YYNGEE. CDR3 length equals 17 residues.